Sequencing of this T cell receptor (beta chain) was carried out in a study of blood T cell repertoires in COVID-19. Study context: Material from acute and convalescent COVID-19 was sourced from the United States, Italy and Spain.

Germline V gene sequence: CDR1 SGHTA, CDR2 FQGNSA. V was cut by 5 bases and J by 4 bases, with 15 bases left in between. This CDR3 has 15 residues. TCRdb's table, derived via immunoSEQ multiplex PCR, lists solely in-frame clones and lacks some. The sample gives about 150,000 clones, 70% to 90% of which show up once; about 5% is in the top ten. The sample taken for sequencing was peripheral blood. This receptor was identified in a woman aged 45 to 65 with acute or convalescent COVID-19. The chain combines TRBV7-2 with TRBJ1-5; no reliable D call. In nucleotides, the CDR3 is TGTGCCAGCAGCACTGACACCTTCGGTAATCAGCCCCAGCATTTT. This sequence encodes CASSTDTFGNQPQHF.